The clone carrying this T cell receptor (beta chain) was seen once. The data belong to a study of blood T cell repertoires in COVID-19. For the study at large: Collection of acute and convalescent COVID-19 samples took place in the United States, Italy and Spain. T cells, B-cell-depleted T cells, or PBMCs provided the cDNA or gDNA that served as material.

CDR3 size: 14 residues. The ends lost 6 bases at V and 4 bases at J; junction bases unmatched: 4. CDR1 and CDR2 (germline): SGHAT, FQNNGV. How the authors handled the data: Using reference gene primer amplification, nucleated cell counts were estimated. Libraries were prepared by immunoSEQ multiplex PCR; TCRdb keeps only in-frame clonotypes and omits some of them. The V and J calls and the clone size are those of that table, but D and trimming were determined from the DNA. This table has about 190,000 clones, approximately 80% appearing once. Material for sequencing was peripheral blood. The clonotype was recovered from a woman aged 45-59 years with acute or convalescent COVID-19. The chain is built from TRBV11-2 and TRBJ2-2; TRBD1 matches at 8 bases. DNA for the CDR3: TGTGCCAGCAGACTTGGGACAGGCACCGGGGAGCTGTTTTTT. It yields the protein CASRLGTGTGELFF.